Below, one TCR beta chain is given with its context. The specificity of this receptor is unknown. No base-level quality is on record; no much larger clone is a single base apart. The CDR3, from cysteine to phenylalanine, totals 14 residues. The kept DNA is CDR3 alone, 42 bases in frame from the first base. V and J are trimmed by 6 bases and 7 bases, and the gene matches miss 8 bases of the junction. The germline V gene encodes CDR1 MNHNS and CDR2 SASEGT. The receptor library was made with the immunoSEQ multiplex PCR assay. For the multiplex PCR, a mixture combining 60 forward primers for TCR Vbeta segments and 13 reverse primers for TCR Jbeta segments was used. Amplification of the CDR3 region of rearranged TCR beta genes was performed with a multiplex PCR assay on genomic DNA. The amplified TCR beta libraries were sequenced on the Illumina HiSeq System as 87-base-pair reads. The study's processing was this. In a later analysis, tens of millions of unique TCR beta chains were counted across the roughly 670 repertoires, and around 10 million of these chains were shared by at least two donors. A nearest-neighbor algorithm error-corrected the raw reads and collapsed the reads into unique sequences, merging closely related sequences to remove PCR and sequencing errors. To assign V, D and J gene segments, CDR3 sequences were aligned to IMGT reference sequences. For a sequence to be retained, a match of at least six nucleotides to both a V gene segment and a J gene segment was required. A rearrangement counted as productive if the CDR3 had no stop codons and remained in frame with V and J, and every other rearrangement counted as non-productive. CDR3 was defined according to IMGT convention as the region running from the second conserved V-encoded cysteine to the conserved J-encoded phenylalanine. The earlier analysis of more than 450 of the donors excluded sequences that lacked an unambiguous match to a single V gene segment. An earlier analysis of a few hundred of the donors called V segments functional above 56.7% productive rearrangements and segregating when the between-donor standard deviation exceeded 5%. A statistical classification framework was built for diagnosing cytomegalovirus status from the catalog of TCR beta chain sequences. V and J gene assignment, in a later analysis, came from comparing TCR nucleotide sequences with IMGT/GENE-DB human TR gene sequences. The TCRdist pipeline was used in a later analysis to assign CDR3 sequences and most-parsimonious VDJ recombination scenarios. In a later analysis, every TCR beta chain was defined by the combination of its CDR3 amino acid sequence and its V-gene family, and reads without a unique V-gene family were dropped. As a way to deal with suspected cross-contamination and a sequencing artifact, a later analysis dropped nearly 600 nucleotide sequences that were highly shared and had low generation probability. In a later analysis, a clonal expansion index for each public chain was calculated from normalized within-repertoire ranks of inferred template counts. In a later analysis, generation probabilities were computed with a VDJ recombination model fitted to out-of-frame rearrangements, and the resulting probabilities were checked against IGoR. In a later analysis, TCR-TCR, TCR-HLA and TCR-CMV co-occurrence was scored with hypergeometric tests, and a repertoire-size bias correction was applied to TCR pairs. A later analysis estimated false discovery rates by permuting HLA or CMV assignments 20 times. In a later analysis, co-occurring TCRs were grouped using DBSCAN, with TCRdist sequence similarity added in when clustering inside HLA-allele-positive subsets. Repertoires with fewer than 30,000 or more than 120,000 public chains were left out of co-occurrence clustering, as were a handful of repertoires with anomalous nucleotide sharing. In TCRdb, the immuneACCESS table is reduced to in-frame sequences with V and J assigned. These tables do not hold every clone; where another copy was compared, an unresolved V gene accounts for under half, and the others remain unexplained. That table gives V, J and clone size, and the DNA gave D and trimming. This sample gives 220,000 or so clones in total; about 70% of them show up just once. 1.8% of the sample is held by the ten biggest clonotypes.

The cohort consisted of approximately 670 healthy bone marrow donors. At the time of sampling, every cohort member was nominally healthy, though immune exposures that went unrecorded were likely present. The donor was CMV seronegative and was included in the group of about 350 seronegative cohort members. A peripheral blood sample was collected from each donor, and TCR beta sequencing was performed on peripheral blood mononuclear cells. Genomic DNA was extracted from the blood cell samples with the Qiagen DNeasy Blood Extraction Kit. This entry comes from a study of cytomegalovirus exposure and HLA in healthy donors (dated by TCRdb to the late 2010s). Some background on the complete study: An earlier analysis of 587 of the donors reported 276 Gb of sequence data and 95 million to 140 million unique TCR beta sequences obtained from around 190 million T cells. Typing coverage differed by locus: A, B, C, DRB1 and DQB1 were typed in roughly 620-630 donors, DQA1 in 500 to 550, DPA1 in some 610, and DPB1 in 450 to 480. The study used immunosequencing to profile the T cell repertoires of approximately 650 subjects and linked those repertoires to cytomegalovirus serostatus. Besides the first cohort of more than 650 subjects, a separate validation cohort made up of some 110 different subjects was used. Donor age, sex, ethnicity and CMV serostatus were compiled together with the repertoire data. The genetic ancestry cluster associated with self-reported Caucasian donors included roughly four fifths of the roughly 360 genotyped donors. To predict cytomegalovirus infection status, the study brought together high-throughput TCR immunosequencing, statistical association of individual TCRs with disease status, and machine learning. Every repertoire in the discovery cohort had been generated on one and the same sequencing platform. A later genetic analysis used genome-wide SNP genotypes for about 60% of the roughly 700 donors, treating that subset as a discovery cohort. The later analysis used no new phenotypic data to find candidate immune exposures, relying instead on TCR beta sequences and their occurrence across donors. An earlier analysis of 450 to 750 of the donors used high-throughput TCR beta sequencing to judge whether each TCR beta V gene segment behaved as functional or pseudogenic. A handful of DR-DQ haplotypes were handled as single units for association and clustering because linkage in the cohort was strong. Among about 370 genotyped donors of the cohort, an average of approximately 240,000 unique TCR beta nucleotide sequences was sequenced per donor, of which roughly 17% were non-productive. HLA typing covered class I and class II loci at four-digit resolution. An early release that covered roughly 600 HLA-typed donors contained approximately 320 gigabases of sequencing data and 75 million to 100 million unique TCR sequences. The study was designed to test whether signatures of past pathogen exposure could be identified by cataloging public T cell receptors. In a later analysis, previously published TCR beta repertoires from fewer than 750 donors were re-analyzed and high-resolution HLA genotyping was added so that TCR occurrence patterns could be studied. Broader findings and caveats from the paper: The classifier was reported to diagnose cytomegalovirus status with high specificity and sensitivity in both the original and validation cohorts. A cluster of highly shared sequence variants was judged likely to represent a technical artifact of the sequencing pipeline. In an earlier analysis of some 550 of the donors, most TCR beta V segments were observed in productive rearrangements about 87% or about 30% of the time, broadly matching IMGT annotations. Sequencing depth was assumed to be roughly uniform across donors in the presence/absence analyses, though that assumption may not hold. According to the authors, the approach could potentially be generalized to other disease states and immunological phenotypes. Linkage disequilibrium might explain the correlated functional status among segregating V segments, but an unknown experimental factor could not be ruled out. A later analysis reported that several top co-occurrence clusters appeared linked to parvovirus B19, influenza, CMV and Epstein-Barr virus. A further reported finding was that TCR beta sequences accurately predicted the HLA-A and HLA-B alleles for most subjects in the first cohort. A later analysis found that most CMV-associated TCR beta chains appeared HLA-restricted, with HLA associations seemingly driven largely by CMV exposure. Only TCR beta chains were sequenced in this cohort, and the absence of alpha or paired-chain data limited detectable features. According to a later genetic analysis, donors in an Asian-associated ancestry cluster had fewer N-insertions in productive TCRs than the approximately 710-donor mean. Specific HLA alleles were associated with roughly 16,000 TCR beta sequences at a false discovery rate of 0.05 in a later analysis. A later analysis found that TCR association rates varied across HLA loci, with DRB1 alleles showing the most associated TCRs and HLA-C alleles the fewest. The study gave a list of over 150 TCR beta chains associated with cytomegalovirus. Because counts were too low, approximately 15 rarely observed V segments, including chromosome 9 orphons, were excluded from the earlier analysis of under 650 of the donors. In vitro tests confirmed that three of the cytomegalovirus-associated TCR beta chains recognize cytomegalovirus antigens. When HLA alleles, especially DR and DQ, strongly co-occurred, attributing TCR associations to individual alleles was difficult. Because some donors lacked HLA typing at each locus, the association tests relied only on the typed subset. While some public TCRs were present in many individuals, most TCR sequences turned up only very rarely across donors. A later genetic analysis associated a missense DCLRE1C variant with V-gene and J-gene trimming of TCR beta chains, and an independent cohort replicated the association. Because the 87-base-pair reads could not distinguish some IMGT-functional V segments, including TRBV6-2 and TRBV6-3, those segments were excluded. A later analysis found that HLA-associated TCR beta chains were more clonally expanded and had lower generation probabilities than equally common non-associated chains. CMV serostatus was the only immune exposure information available for the cohort.

Sequenced: PBMCs. In this chain, TRBV6-1 is recombined with TRBJ1-1, with 10 junctional bases fitting TRBD1. The clonotype was recovered from a woman in her twenties or thirties in good health and CMV-seronegative. The CDR3 sequence is CASSRDRGLSEAFF. The bases are TGTGCCAGCAGCCGAGACAGGGGGCTGAGTGAAGCTTTCTTT.